A selection of T cell receptor beta chains follows, all from one sample in a study of beta chain features in type 1 diabetes. Libraries were prepared by immunoSEQ multiplex PCR; TCRdb keeps only in-frame clonotypes and omits some of them. The repertoire includes about 160,000 clones, approximately 8.1% of them detected once, and 0.65% sits in the top ten. The sequenced sample was central memory CD4+ T cells from blood. All receptors come from a man aged 18 to 35 in good health. Both conserved end residues are part of each CDR3. D genes are given only for firm matches. Not all rows give a size; the values are once, few, many and, for expanded clones, a class.

D	V	J	size	DNA	CDR3
.	TRBV20-1	TRBJ2-1	.	TGCAGTGCTGAGGCCTACAATGAGCAGTTCTTC	CSAEAYNEQFF
.	TRBV29-1	TRBJ2-2	many	TGCAGCGTTCGTCACTACGACGGGGAGCTGTTTTTT	CSVRHYDGELFF
.	TRBV19	TRBJ1-5	few	TGTGCCAGTATCCCCCGGGACAAGGGCAATCAGCCCCAGCATTTT	CASIPRDKGNQPQHF
.	TRBV7-2	TRBJ1-6	few	TGTGCCAGCAGCTTAATGGGGGGGGATAATTCACCCCTCCACTTT	CASSLMGGDNSPLHF
TRBD1	TRBV7-3	TRBJ2-3	few	TGTGCCAGCAGCTCTGGACAGGGCACAGATACGCAGTATTTT	CASSSGQGTDTQYF
TRBD1	TRBV2	TRBJ2-7	.	TGTGCCAGCAGCGAGGGGGCTCGGGAGCAGTACTTC	CASSEGAREQYF
.	TRBV28	TRBJ1-3	.	TGTGCCAGCAGTTTACCGGTCTCCTCTGGAAACACCATATATTTT	CASSLPVSSGNTIYF
.	TRBV28	TRBJ2-1	.	TGTGCCAGCAGTTTGGGCTCGTACGAGCAGTTCTTC	CASSLGSYEQFF
.	TRBV11-2	TRBJ1-4	.	TGTGCCAGCACCAATGGACAGACGACTAATGAAAAACTGTTTTTT	CASTNGQTTNEKLFF
.	TRBV7-2	TRBJ1-5	.	TGTGCCAGCAGCTCAACGGTTAGCAATCAGCCCCAGCATTTT	CASSSTVSNQPQHF
.	TRBV7-9	TRBJ2-3	.	TGTGCCAGCAGCACCCGACAGGAGAAGAATAGCACAGATACGCAGTATTTT	CASSTRQEKNSTDTQYF
.	TRBV28	TRBJ1-2	.	TGTGCCAGCACCATACAATCTCAGTATGGCTACACCTTC	CASTIQSQYGYTF
.	TRBV14	TRBJ1-4	many	TGTGCCAGCAGTCCCACAGGGATTGAAAAACTGTTTTTT	CASSPTGIEKLFF
.	TRBV19	TRBJ2-1	many	TGTGCCAGTAGTATAGGGTCCGGGTCCGGTGAGCAGTTCTTC	CASSIGSGSGEQFF
TRBD2	TRBV9	TRBJ2-7	few	TGTGCCAGCAGCGTGGGAAGCGGGATTGGGGCCTACGAGCAGTACTTC	CASSVGSGIGAYEQYF
TRBD1	TRBV11-1	TRBJ2-7	few	TGTGCCAGCAGCCCTGACAGGGGGCGGCTGTACTTC	CASSPDRGRLYF
.	TRBV18	TRBJ2-7	.	TGTGCCAGCTCACCATCCAGGGGTCCCAACGAGCAGTACTTC	CASSPSRGPNEQYF
.	TRBV28	TRBJ1-2	few	TGTGCCAGCAGTCCCCTACAGATCGACTATGGCTACACCTTC	CASSPLQIDYGYTF
.	TRBV25-1	TRBJ2-5	.	TGTGCCAGCAGTCCTTTAGCTTATGAGCAGTACTTC	CASSPLAYEQYF
.	TRBV5-1	TRBJ1-6	.	TGCGCCAGCAGCTTGGGGGCAGGGAATGGGAATTCACCCCTCCACTTT	CASSLGAGNGNSPLHF
TRBD1	TRBV5-4	TRBJ2-7	.	TGTGCCAGCAGCCGCACAGGGGGCCCCTACGAGCAGTACTTC	CASSRTGGPYEQYF
.	TRBV5-1	TRBJ1-1	few	TGCGCCAGCAGCCCCATCCTCCCGGAGACTGAAGCTTTCTTT	CASSPILPETEAFF
.	TRBV30	TRBJ2-5	.	TGTGCCTGGAGGGCAGGGGCAAAAGAGACCCAGTACTTC	CAWRAGAKETQYF
.	TRBV6-5	TRBJ1-2	few	TGTGCCACCCAAGACTTCAGCTATGGCTACACCTTC	CATQDFSYGYTF